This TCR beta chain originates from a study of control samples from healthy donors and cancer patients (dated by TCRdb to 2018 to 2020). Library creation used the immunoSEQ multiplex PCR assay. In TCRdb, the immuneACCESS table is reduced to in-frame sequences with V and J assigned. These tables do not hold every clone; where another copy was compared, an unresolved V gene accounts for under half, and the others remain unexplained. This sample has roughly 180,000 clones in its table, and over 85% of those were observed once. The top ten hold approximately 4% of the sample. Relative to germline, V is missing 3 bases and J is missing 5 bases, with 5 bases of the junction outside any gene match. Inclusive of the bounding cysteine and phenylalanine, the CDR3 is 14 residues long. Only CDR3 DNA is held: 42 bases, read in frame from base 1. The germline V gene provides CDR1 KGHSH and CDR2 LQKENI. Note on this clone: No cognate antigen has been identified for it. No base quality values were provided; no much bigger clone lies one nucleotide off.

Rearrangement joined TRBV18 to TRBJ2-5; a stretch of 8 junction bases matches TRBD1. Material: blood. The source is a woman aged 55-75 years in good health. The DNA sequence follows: TGTGCCAGCTCACCGCCCAACAGGGGGGAGACCCAGTACTTC. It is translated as CASSPPNRGETQYF.